The 32 T cell receptor beta chains below come from one sample, sequenced in a study of blood T cell repertoires in COVID-19. Some clones are missing from TCRdb's copy, which holds only in-frame ones; the method was immunoSEQ multiplex PCR. The table lists approximately 300,000 clones, roughly 90% of them singletons. Sequenced: peripheral blood. These receptors all come from a woman aged 45-65 years with active or convalescent COVID-19.

This chain connects TRBV7-9 to TRBJ2-1; TRBD1 might be the D (5 bases). This CDR3 has 17 residues. V was trimmed by 5 bases and J by 2 bases, leaving 19 bases between them. The germline CDR1 and CDR2 sequences are SEHNR and FQNEAQ (reference sequence). The DNA for the CDR3 is TGTGCCAGCAGCCCTGGCAGGGCCCAGGGCCCCTACAATGAGCAGTTCTTC. Its translation: CASSPGRAQGPYNEQFF.

The chain joins TRBV12-3 or TRBV12-4 to TRBJ1-2, with 7 bases aligning to TRBD1. The CDR3 runs to 13 residues. V shed 5 bases and J 5 bases; nucleotides not matched to a gene: 5. CDR3 DNA: TGTGCCAGCAGTCTCCGGGACAGTTATGGCTACACCTTC. This sequence encodes CASSLRDSYGYTF.

The rearrangement uses TRBV4-2 and TRBJ2-2; D remains unclear. The germline V gene has CDR1 LGHNA and CDR2 YNFKEQ. The CDR3 has 13 amino acids. V was clipped by 2 bases and J by 6 bases, with 7 bases between them. CDR3 protein: CASSQLGPGELFF. The CDR3 nucleotides are TGTGCCAGCAGCCAACTAGGTCCCGGGGAGCTGTTTTTT.

CDR3: CACARQSYEQYF. The CDR3 nucleotides read TGTGCCTGCGCACGACAGTCCTACGAGCAGTACTTC. The chain has TRBV30 and TRBJ2-7, with D tentatively TRBD1 (5 bases). Germline lookup yields CDR1 GTSNPN and CDR2 SVGIG (reference sequence). The CDR3 is made up of 12 amino acids. Trimming stripped 6 bases from V and 1 base from J, with 10 bases between.

The V gene is TRBV7-2, the J gene TRBJ2-7; 10 bases agree with TRBD1. Germline V gene sequence: CDR1 SGHTA, CDR2 FQGNSA. This CDR3 is built from 15 residues. V was pared by 5 bases and J by 4 bases, with 8 bases of the junction left unmatched. The CDR3 DNA reads TGTGCCAGCAGCGCAGGGACAGGGGAGCAGTACGAGCAGTACTTC. Protein sequence: CASSAGTGEQYEQYF.

This chain's CDR3 is CASSLGRSFNYGYTF. The CDR3 DNA reads TGTGCCAGCAGTCTCGGGAGGAGCTTTAACTATGGCTACACCTTC. The V call is TRBV6-5, the J call TRBJ1-2; D gene uncertain. CDR1 and CDR2 from the germline V gene are MNHEY and SVGAGI. CDR3 length: 15 residues. Trimming stripped 5 bases from V and 1 base from J, with 14 bases between.

This chain joins TRBV20-1 and TRBJ2-7; the D is unclear. Germline assignment: CDR1 DFQATT and CDR2 SNEGSKA (reference sequence). V lost 3 bases and J lost 5, with 5 bases in between. This CDR3 contains 10 residues. The CDR3 region is CSASKHEQYF. The CDR3 region has the DNA TGCAGTGCTAGTAAGCACGAGCAGTACTTC.

The J gene is TRBJ2-1, the V gene TRBV25-1; 13 bases line up with TRBD2. The CDR3 is 18 amino acids. Germline V gene lookup returns CDR1 MGHDK and CDR2 SYGVNS. Trimming removed 5 bases from V and 0 bases from J; junction bases left unmatched: 7. For the CDR3, the DNA is TGTGCCAGCAGTCCCGGGACTAGCGGGAAGAGCTCCTACAATGAGCAGTTCTTC. Protein product: CASSPGTSGKSSYNEQFF.

V and J are TRBV27 and TRBJ2-7, with TRBD1 identical over 10 bases. The V and J ends lost 2 bases and 5 bases, in that order; junction bases with no gene match: 3. CDR1 and CDR2 from the germline V gene are MNHEY and SMNVEV (reference sequence). The CDR3 is made up of 14 amino acids. CDR3: CASSLDRGLDEQYF. The CDR3, as DNA: TGTGCCAGCAGTTTAGACAGGGGGCTGGACGAGCAGTACTTC.

The V call is TRBV21-1, the J call TRBJ2-7; the table's D call of TRBD1 was not tested on the DNA. TRBV21-1 corresponds to a pseudogene. The CDR3 consists of 16 residues. For the CDR3, the DNA is TGTGCCAGCAGCCTGGTTTGGGACACCTTAACCTACGAGCAGTACTTC. Its translation: CASSLVWDTLTYEQYF.

This rearrangement joins TRBV4-1 to TRBJ2-1, with TRBD2 matching 8 bases. The junction had 5 bases not matched to a gene; V was cut back by 4 bases and J by 0 bases. There are 16 residues in the CDR3. Germline values: CDR1 MGHRA, CDR2 YSYEKL. The CDR3 DNA reads TGCGCCAGCAGCCTTAGCGGGGCCAGCTCCTACAATGAGCAGTTCTTC. This encodes CASSLSGASSYNEQFF.

The sample holds one count of this clone. The rearrangement joins TRBV7-6 to TRBJ1-2; maybe TRBD1 (5 bases). The CDR3 spans 14 residues. Germline CDR1 is SGHVS and CDR2 is FNYEAQ. Trimming cost V 5 bases and J 4 bases, with 14 bases left between them. CDR3 sequence reads: CASSPRGISYGYTF. For the CDR3, the DNA is TGTGCCAGCAGCCCTCGGGGGATAAGCTATGGCTACACCTTC.

The count of this clone is one. The chain has TRBV10-2 and TRBJ1-6; 8 positions agree with TRBD1. CDR1 and CDR2 from the germline V gene are WSHSY and SAAADI. The CDR3 length is 13 residues. Trimming at V came to 5 bases and at J to 14 bases, leaving 8 bases not matched to a gene. CDR3 in DNA: TGCGCCAGCAGTAAAGGACAGGGTGTAACCCTCCACTTT. The encoded protein is CASSKGQGVTLHF.

The rearrangement uses TRBV20-1 and TRBJ1-1, with D perhaps matching TRBD1 (5 bases). The CDR3 sequence is 11 residues long. The V gene's germline CDR1 is DFQATT and CDR2 SNEGSKA (reference sequence). CDR3 amino acids: CRAKWGAEAFF. Here the CDR3 DNA reads TGCAGAGCGAAATGGGGGGCTGAAGCTTTCTTT.

The V gene is TRBV4-3, the J gene TRBJ1-1, with 8 bases aligning to TRBD1. The CDR3 loop spans 17 amino acids. The junction had 9 bases not matched to a gene; V was cut back by 0 bases and J by 3 bases. CDR1 is LGHNA, CDR2 YSLEER, per germline. DNA of the CDR3: TGCGCCAGCAGCCAAGATCCCTCACAGGGGGGATACACTGAAGCTTTCTTT. It is translated as CASSQDPSQGGYTEAFF.

This chain uses TRBV19 with TRBJ2-7; TRBD2 aligns across 10 bases. CDR3 length equals 16 residues. Germline CDR1 LNHDA, CDR2 SQIVND (reference sequence). The trim removed 5 bases at V and 9 bases at J, leaving 16 bases unmatched. CDR3 in DNA: TGTGCCAGTAGTGTAAATGGGGCGCTAGCGGGAGCTGGGCAGTACTTC. Amino acid sequence: CASSVNGALAGAGQYF.

The V gene is TRBV28, the J gene TRBJ1-4; D is possibly TRBD1 (6 bases). In germline, CDR1 is MDHEN, CDR2 SYDVKM. V lost 1 base to trimming and J lost 3 bases, with 12 bases between them. This CDR3 has 16 amino acids. This chain's CDR3 is CASSLLFGGANEKLFF. DNA of the CDR3: TGTGCCAGCAGTTTATTATTTGGGGGCGCTAATGAAAAACTGTTTTTT.

The chain combines TRBV4-2 with TRBJ2-7; TRBD2 matches 8 bases. The ends lost 0 bases at V and 2 bases at J; junction bases unmatched: 12. The germline V gene has CDR1 LGHNA and CDR2 YNFKEQ. CDR3 length equals 18 residues. DNA of the CDR3: TGTGCCAGCAGCCAAGATCCCCAGCGGGAGCTAGGGCCCTACGAGCAGTACTTC. The encoded protein is CASSQDPQRELGPYEQYF.

The chain has TRBV7-9 and TRBJ2-7; D is possibly TRBD1 (6 bases). CDR3 length equals 16 residues. The V gene's germline CDR1 is SEHNR and CDR2 FQNEAQ (reference sequence). Trimming shortened V by 4 bases and J by 5 bases, and 21 bases separated the two germline ends. This chain's CDR3 is CASSSPWGQGIHEQYF. CDR3 coding DNA: TGTGCCAGCAGCTCACCCTGGGGTCAGGGGATCCACGAGCAGTACTTC.

This sequence joins TRBV6-2 or TRBV6-3 and TRBJ1-2; D is unclear. The germline V and J ends were trimmed by 2 bases and 4 bases, with 11 bases remaining between them. The CDR3 runs 14 residues. Germline CDR1 is MNHEY and CDR2 is SVGEGT. The CDR3 nucleotides are TGTGCCAGCAGTTACGTGTCAGGAAGCTATGGCTACACCTTC. Its protein is CASSYVSGSYGYTF.

The CDR3, as DNA: TGTGCCAGCAGCTTAAACAGGGGGGATAACATTCAGTACTTC. Amino acids: CASSLNRGDNIQYF. The chain recombines TRBV7-3 with TRBJ2-4, with 8 bases that match TRBD1. Germline values: CDR1 SGHTA, CDR2 FQGTGA. This CDR3 is built from 14 residues. Trimming took 1 base from V and 7 from J; bases not matched to a gene: 3.

This clone has just one count. The J gene is TRBJ1-2, the V gene TRBV30; D perhaps matches TRBD1 (5 bases). CDR1 GTSNPN and CDR2 SVGIG come from the germline V gene (reference sequence). The CDR3 is 13 residues long. Trimming removed 4 bases at V and 2 bases at J, with 11 bases between. The CDR3 DNA is TGTGCCTGGAATGGGGGGGAGAACTATGGCTACACCTTC. This gives the protein CAWNGGENYGYTF.

The rearrangement links TRBV7-2 to TRBJ2-4; tentatively, D is TRBD1 (5 bases). The CDR3 spans 14 residues. CDR1 and CDR2 from the germline V gene are SGHTA and FQGNSA. The V gene lost 0 bases and the J gene lost 9 bases, with 12 bases spanning the gap. CDR3 coding DNA: TGTGCCAGCAGCTTAGCCGGAGCCCAGGGCATTCAGTACTTC. As protein: CASSLAGAQGIQYF.

This clone came up a few times. V is TRBV18 and J is TRBJ2-1, with D perhaps TRBD2 (5 bases). CDR1 and CDR2 from the germline V gene are KGHSH and LQKENI. CDR3 size: 15 residues. The V gene lost 5 bases and the J gene lost 5 bases, with 16 bases spanning the gap. As DNA, the CDR3 is TGTGCCAGCTCATCTCACCCCGGGGTTAACAATGAGCAGTTCTTC. Amino acids: CASSSHPGVNNEQFF.

J is TRBJ2-7 and V is TRBV2; 7 nucleotides align to TRBD1. Trimming cost V 8 bases and J 6 bases; bases outside gene matches: 10. Germline loops: CDR1 SNHLY, CDR2 FYNNEI. This CDR3 is 13 amino acids long. The CDR3 protein is CASQGVRASEQYF. The CDR3 coding sequence is TGTGCCAGCCAGGGGGTCCGGGCCTCCGAGCAGTACTTC.

The chain uses TRBV30 and TRBJ1-4; D gene ambiguous. Germline V gives CDR1 GTSNPN, CDR2 SVGIG (reference sequence). Trimming shortened V by 5 bases and J by 11 bases, and 21 bases separated the two germline ends. The CDR3 loop spans 14 amino acids. CDR3: CAWAGVSANGKLFF. CDR3 nucleotides: TGTGCCTGGGCCGGGGTCTCCGCGAATGGGAAACTGTTTTTT.

The rearrangement uses TRBV24-1 and TRBJ2-3; maybe TRBD2 (6 bases). Germline V gives CDR1 KGHDR, CDR2 SFDVKD. The V gene lost 12 bases and the J gene lost 2 bases, with 14 bases spanning the gap. The CDR3 loop spans 13 amino acids. CDR3 in DNA: TGTGCCTCGGGGGACGGATCCACAGATACGCAGTATTTT. Encoded protein: CASGDGSTDTQYF.

This clone was seen a handful of times. The chain combines TRBV19 with TRBJ1-3; D remains ambiguous. V was pared by 3 bases and J by 0 bases, with 3 bases between. The CDR3 has 13 amino acids. Per germline, CDR1 LNHDA and CDR2 SQIVND (reference sequence). In DNA, the CDR3 is TGTGCCAGTAGTATCTCCTCTGGAAACACCATATATTTT. It translates to CASSISSGNTIYF.

This chain uses TRBV25-1 with TRBJ1-4; D unclear. V was shortened by 4 bases and J by 1 base, with 7 bases between the two germline ends. The CDR3 is made up of 14 amino acids. Germline V gene lookup returns CDR1 MGHDK and CDR2 SYGVNS. The CDR3 region is CASSVHGTNEKLFF. CDR3 nucleotides: TGTGCCAGCAGTGTCCACGGAACTAATGAAAAACTGTTTTTT.

This clone was recorded only once. The chain couples TRBV5-1 to TRBJ1-1, with no clear D. The germline V gene has CDR1 SGHRS and CDR2 YFSETQ. The CDR3 spans 15 residues. V gave up 4 bases and J gave up 0 bases, with 13 bases separating them. The CDR3 loop is CASSGLDTLNTEAFF. The DNA of the CDR3 is TGCGCCAGCAGCGGTCTTGATACTTTGAACACTGAAGCTTTCTTT.

This clone was seen only once. The rearrangement links TRBV14 to TRBJ2-2; TRBD1 agrees at 8 bases. Trimming removed 1 base from V and 3 bases from J; junction bases left unmatched: 13. The CDR3 length is 19 residues. Germline V gene data show CDR1 as SGHDN and CDR2 as FVKESK. CDR3 sequence: CASSQGDRIQPFHTGELFF. DNA for the CDR3: TGTGCCAGCAGCCAAGGGGACAGGATTCAGCCGTTCCACACCGGGGAGCTGTTTTTT.

The chain recombines TRBV19 with TRBJ1-1; D not resolved. The CDR3 has 18 amino acids. Germline CDR1 reads LNHDA; CDR2 reads SQIVND (reference sequence). V shed 1 base and J shed 0 bases, with 18 bases lying between them. CDR3 coding DNA: TGTGCCAGTAGTATAGGCGGGAGTAGAACCTCCATGAACACTGAAGCTTTCTTT. It yields the protein CASSIGGSRTSMNTEAFF.